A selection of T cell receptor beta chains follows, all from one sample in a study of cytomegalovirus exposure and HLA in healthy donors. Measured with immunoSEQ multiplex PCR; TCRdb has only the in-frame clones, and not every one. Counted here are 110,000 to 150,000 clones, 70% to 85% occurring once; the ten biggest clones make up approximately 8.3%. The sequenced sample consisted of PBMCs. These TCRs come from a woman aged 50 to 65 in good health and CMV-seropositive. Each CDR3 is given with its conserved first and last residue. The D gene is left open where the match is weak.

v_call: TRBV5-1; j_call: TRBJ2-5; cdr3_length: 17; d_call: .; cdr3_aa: CASSDWTGTSRGGTQYF
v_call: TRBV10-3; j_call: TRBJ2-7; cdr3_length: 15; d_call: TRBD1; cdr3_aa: CAISESWDRGYEQYF
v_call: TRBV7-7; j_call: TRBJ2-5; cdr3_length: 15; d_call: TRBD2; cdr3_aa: CASSLVTSGQETQYF
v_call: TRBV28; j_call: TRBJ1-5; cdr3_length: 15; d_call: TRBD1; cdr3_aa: CASSETGEGNQPQHF
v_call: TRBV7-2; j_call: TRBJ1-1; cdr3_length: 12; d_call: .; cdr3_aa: CASSPTREEAFF
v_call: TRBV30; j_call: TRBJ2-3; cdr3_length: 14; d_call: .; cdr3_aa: CAWSRSFAQDTQYF
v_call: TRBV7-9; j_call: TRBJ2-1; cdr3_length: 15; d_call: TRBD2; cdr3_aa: CASSWGLGNPDEQFF
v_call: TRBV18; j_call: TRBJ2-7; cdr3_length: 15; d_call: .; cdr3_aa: CASSPRARDSYEQYF
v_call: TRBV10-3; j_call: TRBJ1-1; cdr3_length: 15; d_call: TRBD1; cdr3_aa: CAISESGTEYTEAFF
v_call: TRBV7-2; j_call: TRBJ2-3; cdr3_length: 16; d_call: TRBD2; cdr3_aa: CASSQGLALWVDTQYF
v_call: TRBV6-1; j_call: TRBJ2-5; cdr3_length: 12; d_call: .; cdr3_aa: CASSEEGVTQYF
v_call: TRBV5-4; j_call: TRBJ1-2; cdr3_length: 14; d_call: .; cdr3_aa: CASSLAVGQGGYTF
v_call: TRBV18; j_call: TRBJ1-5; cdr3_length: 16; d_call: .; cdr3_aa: CASSPPSGVSNQPQHF
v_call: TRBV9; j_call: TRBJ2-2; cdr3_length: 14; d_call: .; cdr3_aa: CASSSLPGPGELFF